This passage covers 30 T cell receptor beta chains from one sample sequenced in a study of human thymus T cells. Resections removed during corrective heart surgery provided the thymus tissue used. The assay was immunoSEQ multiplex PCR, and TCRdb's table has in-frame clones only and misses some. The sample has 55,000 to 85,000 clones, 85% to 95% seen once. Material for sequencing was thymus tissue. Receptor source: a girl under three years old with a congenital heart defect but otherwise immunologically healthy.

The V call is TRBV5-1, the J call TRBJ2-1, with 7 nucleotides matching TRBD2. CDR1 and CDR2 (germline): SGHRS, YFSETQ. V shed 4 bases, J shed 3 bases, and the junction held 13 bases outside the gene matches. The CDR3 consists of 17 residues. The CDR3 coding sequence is TGCGCCAGCAGCCCCGATGGGGGGGGGATGCACTACAATGAGCAGTTCTTC. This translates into CASSPDGGGMHYNEQFF.

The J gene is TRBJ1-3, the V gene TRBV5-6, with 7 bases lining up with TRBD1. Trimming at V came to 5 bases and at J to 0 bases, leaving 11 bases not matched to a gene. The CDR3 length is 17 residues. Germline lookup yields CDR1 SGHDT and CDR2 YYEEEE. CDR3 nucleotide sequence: TGTGCCAGCAGGGGCAGGGGGTTCTCCAACTCTGGAAACACCATATATTTT. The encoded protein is CASRGRGFSNSGNTIYF.

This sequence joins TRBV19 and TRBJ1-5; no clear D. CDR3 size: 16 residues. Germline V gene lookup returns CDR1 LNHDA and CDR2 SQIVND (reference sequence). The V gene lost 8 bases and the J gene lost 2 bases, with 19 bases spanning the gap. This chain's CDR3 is CASSNSTLRGNQPQHF. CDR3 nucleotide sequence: TGTGCCAGTTCAAACAGTACCCTTAGGGGCAATCAGCCCCAGCATTTT.

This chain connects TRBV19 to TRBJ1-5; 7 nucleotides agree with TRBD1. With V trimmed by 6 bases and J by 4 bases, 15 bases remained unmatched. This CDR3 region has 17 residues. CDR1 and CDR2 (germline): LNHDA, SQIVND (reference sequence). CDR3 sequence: CASRMDRPGVVNQPQHF. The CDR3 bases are TGTGCCAGTAGAATGGACAGGCCCGGAGTAGTTAATCAGCCCCAGCATTTT.

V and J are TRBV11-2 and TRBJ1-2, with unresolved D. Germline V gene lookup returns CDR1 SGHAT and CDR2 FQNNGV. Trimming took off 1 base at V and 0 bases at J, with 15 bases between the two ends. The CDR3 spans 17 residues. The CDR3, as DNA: TGTGCCAGCAGCTTAGTTTCTAGGGCCCCCCCTAACTATGGCTACACCTTC. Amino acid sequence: CASSLVSRAPPNYGYTF. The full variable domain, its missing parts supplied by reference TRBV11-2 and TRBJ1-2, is EAGVAQSPRYKIIEKRQSVAFWCNPISGHATLYWYQQILGQGPKLLIQFQNNGVVDDSQLPKDRFSAERLKGVDSTLKIQPAKLEDSAVYLCASSLVSRAPPNYGYTFGSGTRLTVV.

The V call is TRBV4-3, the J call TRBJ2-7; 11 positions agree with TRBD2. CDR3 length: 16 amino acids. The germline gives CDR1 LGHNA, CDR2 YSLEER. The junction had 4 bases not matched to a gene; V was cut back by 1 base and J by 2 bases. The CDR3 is CASSQVGTSGTYEQYF. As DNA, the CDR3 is TGCGCCAGCAGCCAAGTAGGGACTAGCGGTACCTACGAGCAGTACTTC.

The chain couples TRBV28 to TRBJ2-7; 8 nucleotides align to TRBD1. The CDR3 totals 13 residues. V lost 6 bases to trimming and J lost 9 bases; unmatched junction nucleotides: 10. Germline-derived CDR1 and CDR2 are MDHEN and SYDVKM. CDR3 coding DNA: TGTGCCAGCAGAGACAGGGGAGTACGAGCGCAGTACTTC. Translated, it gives CASRDRGVRAQYF.

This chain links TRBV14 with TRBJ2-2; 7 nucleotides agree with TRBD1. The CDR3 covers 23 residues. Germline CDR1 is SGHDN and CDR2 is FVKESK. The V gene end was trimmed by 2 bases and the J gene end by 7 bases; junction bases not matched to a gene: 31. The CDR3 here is CASSQKSTSGPTDRAVNGGELFF. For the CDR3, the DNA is TGTGCCAGCAGCCAAAAATCCACTTCGGGTCCAACCGACAGGGCCGTGAACGGCGGGGAGCTGTTTTTT.

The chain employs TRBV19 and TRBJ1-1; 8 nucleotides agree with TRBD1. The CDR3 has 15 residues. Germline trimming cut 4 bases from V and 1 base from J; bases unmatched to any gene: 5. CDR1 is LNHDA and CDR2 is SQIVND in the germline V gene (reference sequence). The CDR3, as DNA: TGTGCCAGTAGTAGAAAGACAGGGGCGAACACTGAAGCTTTCTTT. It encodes CASSRKTGANTEAFF.

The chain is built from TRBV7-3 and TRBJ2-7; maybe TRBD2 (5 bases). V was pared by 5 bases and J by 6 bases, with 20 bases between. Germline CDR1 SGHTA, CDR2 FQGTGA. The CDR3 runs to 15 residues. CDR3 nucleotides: TGTGCCAGCAGCCCCCGGGGTCTAGCTGATCCCGAGCAGTACTTC. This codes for CASSPRGLADPEQYF.

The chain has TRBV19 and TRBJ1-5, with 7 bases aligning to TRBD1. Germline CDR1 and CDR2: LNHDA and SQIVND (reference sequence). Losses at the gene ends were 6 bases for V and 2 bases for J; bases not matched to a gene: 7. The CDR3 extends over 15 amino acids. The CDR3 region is CASSYDRVRNQPQHF. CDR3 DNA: TGTGCCAGTAGCTACGACAGGGTTCGCAATCAGCCCCAGCATTTT.

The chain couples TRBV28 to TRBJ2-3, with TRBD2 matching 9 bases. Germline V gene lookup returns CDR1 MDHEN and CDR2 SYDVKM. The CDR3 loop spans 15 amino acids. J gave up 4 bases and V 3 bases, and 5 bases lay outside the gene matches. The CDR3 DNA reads TGTGCCAGCAGTTTGGGCGGGAGGGCCGCAGATACGCAGTATTTT. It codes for CASSLGGRAADTQYF. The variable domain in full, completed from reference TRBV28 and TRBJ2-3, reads DVKVTQSSRYLVKRTGEKVFLECVQDMDHENMFWYRQDPGLGLRLIYFSYDVKMKEKGDIPEGYSVSREKKERFSLILESASTNQTSMYLCASSLGGRAADTQYFGPGTRLTVL.

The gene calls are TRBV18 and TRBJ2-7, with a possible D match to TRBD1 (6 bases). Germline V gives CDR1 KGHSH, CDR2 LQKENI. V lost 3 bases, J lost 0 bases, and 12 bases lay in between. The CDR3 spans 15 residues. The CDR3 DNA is TGTGCCAGCTCACCCGCCGGGACATCCTCCTACGAGCAGTACTTC. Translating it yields CASSPAGTSSYEQYF.

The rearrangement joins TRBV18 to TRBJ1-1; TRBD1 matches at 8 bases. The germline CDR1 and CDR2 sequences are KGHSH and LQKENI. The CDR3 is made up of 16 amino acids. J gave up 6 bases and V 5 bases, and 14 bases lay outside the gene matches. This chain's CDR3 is CASSGQGKVVRAEAFF. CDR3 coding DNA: TGTGCCAGCTCAGGACAGGGAAAGGTTGTGCGCGCTGAAGCTTTCTTT.

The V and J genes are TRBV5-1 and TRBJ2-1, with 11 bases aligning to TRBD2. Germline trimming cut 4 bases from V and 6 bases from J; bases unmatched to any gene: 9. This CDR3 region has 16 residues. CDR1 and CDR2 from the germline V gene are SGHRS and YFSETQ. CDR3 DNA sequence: TGCGCCAGCAGCCCTTTCACTAGCGGGAGTAGCAATGAGCAGTTCTTC. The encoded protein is CASSPFTSGSSNEQFF.

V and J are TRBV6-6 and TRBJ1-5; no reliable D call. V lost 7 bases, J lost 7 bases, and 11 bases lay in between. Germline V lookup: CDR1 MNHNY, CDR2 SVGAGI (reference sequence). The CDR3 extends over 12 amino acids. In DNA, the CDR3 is TGTGCCAGCAAGGGCAGACGGCAGCCCCAGCATTTT. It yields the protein CASKGRRQPQHF.

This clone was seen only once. The CDR3, as DNA: TGCGCCAGCAGCCACGTGGGAAGACAGGGGTTTGCCCTCTACGAGCAGTACTTC. Translating it yields CASSHVGRQGFALYEQYF. The J gene is TRBJ2-7, the V gene TRBV4-3; 8 bases match TRBD1. The V gene's germline CDR1 is LGHNA and CDR2 YSLEER. V shed 3 bases and J 3 bases; nucleotides not matched to a gene: 16. The CDR3 sequence is 18 residues long.

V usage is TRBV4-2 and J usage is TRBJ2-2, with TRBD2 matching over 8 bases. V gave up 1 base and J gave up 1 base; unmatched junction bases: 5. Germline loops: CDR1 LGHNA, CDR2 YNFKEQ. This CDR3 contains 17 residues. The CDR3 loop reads CASSQARAGENTGELFF. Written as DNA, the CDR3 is TGTGCCAGCAGCCAAGCGCGAGCGGGAGAGAACACCGGGGAGCTGTTTTTT.

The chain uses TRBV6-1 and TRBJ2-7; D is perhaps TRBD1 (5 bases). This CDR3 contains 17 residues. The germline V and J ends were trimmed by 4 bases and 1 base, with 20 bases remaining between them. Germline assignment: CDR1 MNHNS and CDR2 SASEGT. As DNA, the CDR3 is TGTGCCAGCAGTGTAGGATTCGCAGGGATTTTGTCCTACGAGCAGTACTTC. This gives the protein CASSVGFAGILSYEQYF.

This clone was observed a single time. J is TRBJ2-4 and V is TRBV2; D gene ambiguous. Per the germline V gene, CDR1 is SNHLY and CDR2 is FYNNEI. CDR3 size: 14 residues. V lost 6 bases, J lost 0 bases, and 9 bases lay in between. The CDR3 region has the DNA TGTGCCAGCAGGGCCGACCTAGCCAAAAACATTCAGTACTTC. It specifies CASRADLAKNIQYF.

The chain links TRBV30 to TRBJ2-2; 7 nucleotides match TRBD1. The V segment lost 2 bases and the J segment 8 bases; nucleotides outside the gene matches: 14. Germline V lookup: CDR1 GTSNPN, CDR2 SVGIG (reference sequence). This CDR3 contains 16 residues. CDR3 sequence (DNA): TGTGCCTGGAGTCCCACCCGGACAGGTCTCGGAGGGGAGCTGTTTTTT. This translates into CAWSPTRTGLGGELFF.

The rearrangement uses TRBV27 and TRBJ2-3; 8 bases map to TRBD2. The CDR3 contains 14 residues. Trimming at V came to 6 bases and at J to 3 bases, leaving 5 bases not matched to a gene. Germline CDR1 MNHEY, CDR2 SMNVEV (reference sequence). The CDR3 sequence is CASRPAGATDTQYF. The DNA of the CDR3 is TGTGCCAGCAGGCCAGCGGGAGCGACAGATACGCAGTATTTT.

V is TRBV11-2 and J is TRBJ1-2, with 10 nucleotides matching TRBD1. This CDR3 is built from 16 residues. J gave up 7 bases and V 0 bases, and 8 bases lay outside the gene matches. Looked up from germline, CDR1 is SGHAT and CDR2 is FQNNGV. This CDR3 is CASSLDPGTGVCGYTF. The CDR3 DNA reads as TGTGCCAGCAGCTTAGATCCGGGGACAGGGGTGTGTGGCTACACCTTC.

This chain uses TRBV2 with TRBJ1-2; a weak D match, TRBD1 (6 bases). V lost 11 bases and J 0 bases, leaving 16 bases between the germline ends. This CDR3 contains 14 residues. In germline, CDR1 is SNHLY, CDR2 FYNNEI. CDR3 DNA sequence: TGTGCCCCCGAGGGGGGAACAGCTAACTATGGCTACACCTTC. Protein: CAPEGGTANYGYTF. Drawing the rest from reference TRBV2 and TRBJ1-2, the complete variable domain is EPEVTQTPSHQVTQMGQEVILRCVPISNHLYFYWYRQILGQKVEFLVSFYNNEISEKSEIFDDQFSVERPDGSNFTLKIRSTKLEDSAMYFCAPEGGTANYGYTFGSGTRLTVV.

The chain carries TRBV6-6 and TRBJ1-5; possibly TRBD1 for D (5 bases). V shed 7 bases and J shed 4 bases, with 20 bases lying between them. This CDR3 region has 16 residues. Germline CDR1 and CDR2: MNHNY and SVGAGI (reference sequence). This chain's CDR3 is CASTRSKQVANQPQHF. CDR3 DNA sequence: TGTGCCAGCACACGATCCAAACAGGTGGCGAATCAGCCCCAGCATTTT.

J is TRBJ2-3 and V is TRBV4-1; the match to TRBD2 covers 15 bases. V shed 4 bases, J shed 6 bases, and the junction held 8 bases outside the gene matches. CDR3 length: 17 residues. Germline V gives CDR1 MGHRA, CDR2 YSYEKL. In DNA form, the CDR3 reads TGCGCCAGCAGCCCGCGGACTAGCGGGAGGGCACCGGATACGCAGTATTTT. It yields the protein CASSPRTSGRAPDTQYF.

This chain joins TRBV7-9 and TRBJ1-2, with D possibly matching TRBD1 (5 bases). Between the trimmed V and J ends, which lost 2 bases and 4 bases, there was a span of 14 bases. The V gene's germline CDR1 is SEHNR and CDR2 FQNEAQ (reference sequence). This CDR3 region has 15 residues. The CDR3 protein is CASSLQGLPAYGYTF. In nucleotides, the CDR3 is TGTGCCAGCAGCTTACAGGGCCTCCCGGCCTATGGCTACACCTTC.

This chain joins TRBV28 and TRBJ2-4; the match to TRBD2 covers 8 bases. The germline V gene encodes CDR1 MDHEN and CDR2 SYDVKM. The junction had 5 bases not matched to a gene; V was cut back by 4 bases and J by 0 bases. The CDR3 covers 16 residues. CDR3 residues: CASSSRLAIAKNIQYF. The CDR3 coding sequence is TGTGCCAGCAGTTCTCGACTAGCGATAGCCAAAAACATTCAGTACTTC. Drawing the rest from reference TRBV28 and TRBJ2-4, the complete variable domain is DVKVTQSSRYLVKRTGEKVFLECVQDMDHENMFWYRQDPGLGLRLIYFSYDVKMKEKGDIPEGYSVSREKKERFSLILESASTNQTSMYLCASSSRLAIAKNIQYFGAGTRLSVL.

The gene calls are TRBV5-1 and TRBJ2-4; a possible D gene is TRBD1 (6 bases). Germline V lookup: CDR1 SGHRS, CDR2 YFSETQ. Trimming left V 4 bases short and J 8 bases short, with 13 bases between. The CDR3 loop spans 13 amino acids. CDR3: CASSAYRADIQYF. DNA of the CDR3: TGCGCCAGCAGCGCCTACAGGGCGGACATTCAGTACTTC. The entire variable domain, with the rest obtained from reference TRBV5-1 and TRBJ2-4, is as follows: KAGVTQTPRYLIKTRGQQVTLSCSPISGHRSVSWYQQTPGQGLQFLFEYFSETQRNKGNFPGRFSGRQFSNSRSEMNVSTLELGDSALYLCASSAYRADIQYFGAGTRLSVL.

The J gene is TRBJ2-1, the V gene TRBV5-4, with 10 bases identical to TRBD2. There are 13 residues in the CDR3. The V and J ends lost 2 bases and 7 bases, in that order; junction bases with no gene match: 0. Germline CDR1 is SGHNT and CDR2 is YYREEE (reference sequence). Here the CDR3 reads CASSLLAGNEQFF. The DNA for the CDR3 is TGTGCCAGCAGCTTACTAGCGGGGAATGAGCAGTTCTTC.